This T cell receptor (beta chain) was sequenced in a study of T-cell reconstitution after alpha-beta-depleted transplantation in children. The length of the CDR3 is 16 residues. Looked up from germline, CDR1 is WSHSY and CDR2 is SAAADI. Library preparation (for TCRbeta) was performed with unique molecular identifiers. Using its own MiXCR run on the PCR reads, TCRdb lists one record per CDR3 protein. This sample yields roughly 500,000 distinct CDR3 sequences, of which 30% to 35% are seen a single time; approximately 2.3% belongs to the top ten. In regard to this clonotype: The junction differs from germline at one of its ends, possibly a read error.

The V gene is TRBV10-2, the J gene TRBJ2-1; no firm D call. The sequence was collected from a human donor who donated a stem cell graft to a child with aplastic anemia. The material was PBMCs from the stem cell graft donor, obtained from the stem cell graft. CDR3 in DNA: TGCGCCAGCAGTGATAACGGGCCGGGCTCCTACAATGAGCATTTCTTC. It encodes CASSDNGPGSYNEHFF.